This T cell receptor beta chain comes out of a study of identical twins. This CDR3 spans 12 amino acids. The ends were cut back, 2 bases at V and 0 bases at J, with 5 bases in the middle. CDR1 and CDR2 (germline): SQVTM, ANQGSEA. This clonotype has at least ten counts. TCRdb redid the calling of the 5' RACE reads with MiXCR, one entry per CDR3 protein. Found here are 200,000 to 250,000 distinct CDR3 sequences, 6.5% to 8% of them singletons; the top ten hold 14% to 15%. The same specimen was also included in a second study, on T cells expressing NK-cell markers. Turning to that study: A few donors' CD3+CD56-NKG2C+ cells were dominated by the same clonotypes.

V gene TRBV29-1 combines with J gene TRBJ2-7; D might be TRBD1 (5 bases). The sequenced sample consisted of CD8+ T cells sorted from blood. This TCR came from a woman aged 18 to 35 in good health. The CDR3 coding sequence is TGCAGCGTTGAACAGGGCTCCTACGAGCAGTACTTC. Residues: CSVEQGSYEQYF.